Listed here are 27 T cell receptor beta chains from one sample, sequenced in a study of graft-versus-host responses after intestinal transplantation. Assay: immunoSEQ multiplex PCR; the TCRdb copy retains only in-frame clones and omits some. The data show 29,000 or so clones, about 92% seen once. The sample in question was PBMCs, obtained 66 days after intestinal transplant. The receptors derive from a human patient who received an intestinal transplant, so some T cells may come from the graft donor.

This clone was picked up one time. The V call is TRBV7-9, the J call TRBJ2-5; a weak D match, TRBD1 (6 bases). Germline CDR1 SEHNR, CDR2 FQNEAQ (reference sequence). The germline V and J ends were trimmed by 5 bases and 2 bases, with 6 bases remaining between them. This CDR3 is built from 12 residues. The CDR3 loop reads CASSTGQETQYF. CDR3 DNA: TGTGCCAGCAGCACAGGGCAAGAGACCCAGTACTTC. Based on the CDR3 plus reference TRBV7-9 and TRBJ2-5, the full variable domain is DTGVSQNPRHKITKRGQNVTFRCDPISEHNRLYWYRQTLGQGPEFLTYFQNEAQLEKSRLLSDRFSAERPKGSFSTLEIQRTEQGDSAMYLCASSTGQETQYFGPGTRLLVL.

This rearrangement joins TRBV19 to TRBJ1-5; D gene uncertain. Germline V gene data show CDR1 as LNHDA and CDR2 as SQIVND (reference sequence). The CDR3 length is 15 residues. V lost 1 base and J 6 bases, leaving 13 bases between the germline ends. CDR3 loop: CASSIGGFPIQPQHF. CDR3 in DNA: TGTGCCAGTAGTATAGGGGGATTCCCAATTCAGCCCCAGCATTTT. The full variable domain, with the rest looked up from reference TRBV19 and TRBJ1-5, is DGGITQSPKYLFRKEGQNVTLSCEQNLNHDAMYWYRQDPGQGLRLIYYSQIVNDFQKGDIAEGYSVSREKKESFPLTVTSAQKNPTAFYLCASSIGGFPIQPQHFGDGTRLSIL.

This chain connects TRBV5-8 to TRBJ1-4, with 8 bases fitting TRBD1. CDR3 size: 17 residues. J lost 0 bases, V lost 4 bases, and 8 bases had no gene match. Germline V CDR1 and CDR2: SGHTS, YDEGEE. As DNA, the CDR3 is TGTGCCAGCAGCCCCTGGACAGGGTGGTCAACTAATGAAAAACTGTTTTTT. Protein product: CASSPWTGWSTNEKLFF.

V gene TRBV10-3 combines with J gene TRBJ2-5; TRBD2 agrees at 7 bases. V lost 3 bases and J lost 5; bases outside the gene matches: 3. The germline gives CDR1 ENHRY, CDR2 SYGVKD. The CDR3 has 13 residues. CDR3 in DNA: TGTGCCATCAGTGAACGGCGGGGGGAGACCCAGTACTTC. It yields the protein CAISERRGETQYF.

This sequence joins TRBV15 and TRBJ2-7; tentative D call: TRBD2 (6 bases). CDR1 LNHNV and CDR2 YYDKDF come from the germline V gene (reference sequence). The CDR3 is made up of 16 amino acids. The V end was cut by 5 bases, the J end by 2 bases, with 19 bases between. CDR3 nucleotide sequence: TGTGCCACCAGCTTAGATCTGCGGGGTCGACCCTACGAGCAGTACTTC. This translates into CATSLDLRGRPYEQYF.

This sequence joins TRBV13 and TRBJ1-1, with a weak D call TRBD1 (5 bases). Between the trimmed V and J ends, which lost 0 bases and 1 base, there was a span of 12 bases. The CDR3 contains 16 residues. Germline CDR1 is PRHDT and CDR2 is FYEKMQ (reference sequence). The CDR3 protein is CASSLGWQGGNTEAFF. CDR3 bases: TGTGCCAGCAGCTTAGGGTGGCAGGGCGGGAACACTGAAGCTTTCTTT.

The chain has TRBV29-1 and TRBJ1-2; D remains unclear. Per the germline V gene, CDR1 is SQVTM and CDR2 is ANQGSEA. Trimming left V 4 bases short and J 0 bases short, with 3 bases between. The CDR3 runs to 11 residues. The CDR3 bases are TGCAGCGTTGTTTCTAACTATGGCTACACCTTC. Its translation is CSVVSNYGYTF. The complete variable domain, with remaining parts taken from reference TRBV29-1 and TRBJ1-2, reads SAVISQKPSRDICQRGTSLTIQCQVDSQVTMMFWYRQQPGQSLTLIATANQGSEATYESGFVIDKFPISRPNLTFSTLTVSNMSPEDSSIYLCSVVSNYGYTFGSGTRLTVV.

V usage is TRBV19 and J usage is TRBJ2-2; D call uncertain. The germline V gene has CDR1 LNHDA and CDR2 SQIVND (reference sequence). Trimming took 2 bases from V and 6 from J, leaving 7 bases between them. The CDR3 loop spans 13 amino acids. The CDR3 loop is CASSIRWPGELFF. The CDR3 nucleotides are TGTGCCAGTAGTATAAGGTGGCCCGGGGAGCTGTTTTTT.

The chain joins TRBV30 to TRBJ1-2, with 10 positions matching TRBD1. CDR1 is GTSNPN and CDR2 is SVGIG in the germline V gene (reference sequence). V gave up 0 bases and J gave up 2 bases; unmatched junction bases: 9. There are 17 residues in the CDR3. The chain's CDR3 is CAWSVPPRTGGNYGYTF. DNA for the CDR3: TGTGCCTGGAGTGTACCCCCCCGGACAGGGGGAAACTATGGCTACACCTTC. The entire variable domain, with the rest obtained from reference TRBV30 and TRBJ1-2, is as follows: SQTIHQWPATLVQPVGSPLSLECTVEGTSNPNLYWYRQAAGRGLQLLFYSVGIGQISSEVPQNLSASRPQDRQFILSSKKLLLSDSGFYLCAWSVPPRTGGNYGYTFGSGTRLTVV.

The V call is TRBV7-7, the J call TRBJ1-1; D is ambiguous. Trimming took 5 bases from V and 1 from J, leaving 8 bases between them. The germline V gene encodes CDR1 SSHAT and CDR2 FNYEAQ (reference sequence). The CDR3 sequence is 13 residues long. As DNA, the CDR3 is TGTGCCAGCAGCGAGAGGTGGAACACTGAAGCTTTCTTT. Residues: CASSERWNTEAFF.

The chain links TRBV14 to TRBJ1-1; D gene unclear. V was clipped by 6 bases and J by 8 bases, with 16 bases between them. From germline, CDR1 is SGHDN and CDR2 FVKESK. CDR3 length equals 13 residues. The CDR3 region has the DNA TGTGCCAGCAGTTCGGTAAGAGGAAGGGAAGCTTTCTTT. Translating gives CASSSVRGREAFF.

This CDR3 reads CASSLIQLNTEAFF. DNA for the CDR3: TGCGCCAGCAGCTTGATACAGCTGAACACTGAAGCTTTCTTT. The chain couples TRBV5-1 to TRBJ1-1, with no clear D. This CDR3 comprises 14 residues. Germline CDR1 is SGHRS and CDR2 is YFSETQ. V was clipped by 1 base and J by 0 bases, with 7 bases between them.

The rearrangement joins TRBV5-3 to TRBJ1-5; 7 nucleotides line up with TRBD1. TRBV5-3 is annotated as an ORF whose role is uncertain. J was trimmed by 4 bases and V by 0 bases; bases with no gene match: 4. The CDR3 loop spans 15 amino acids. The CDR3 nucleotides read TGTGCCAGAAGCTTGGGTCAGGGGGGGAATCAGCCCCAGCATTTT. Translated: CARSLGQGGNQPQHF.

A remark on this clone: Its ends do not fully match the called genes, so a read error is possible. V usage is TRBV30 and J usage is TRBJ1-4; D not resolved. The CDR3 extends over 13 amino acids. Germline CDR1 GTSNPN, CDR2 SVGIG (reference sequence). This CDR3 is CVWSVLLNEKLFF. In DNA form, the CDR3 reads TGTGTCTGGAGTGTACTACTTAATGAAAAACTGTTTTTT.

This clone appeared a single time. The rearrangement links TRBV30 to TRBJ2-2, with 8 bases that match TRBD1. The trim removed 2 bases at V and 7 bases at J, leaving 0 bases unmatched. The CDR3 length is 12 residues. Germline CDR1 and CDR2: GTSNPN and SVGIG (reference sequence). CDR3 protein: CAWSTGGGELFF. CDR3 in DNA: TGTGCCTGGAGTACAGGGGGCGGGGAGCTGTTTTTT.

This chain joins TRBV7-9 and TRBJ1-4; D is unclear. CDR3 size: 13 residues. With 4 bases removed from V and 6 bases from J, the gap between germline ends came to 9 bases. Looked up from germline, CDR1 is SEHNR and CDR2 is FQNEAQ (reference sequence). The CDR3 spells CASSSNIYEKLFF. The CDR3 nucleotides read TGTGCCAGCAGCTCTAATATATATGAAAAACTGTTTTTT.

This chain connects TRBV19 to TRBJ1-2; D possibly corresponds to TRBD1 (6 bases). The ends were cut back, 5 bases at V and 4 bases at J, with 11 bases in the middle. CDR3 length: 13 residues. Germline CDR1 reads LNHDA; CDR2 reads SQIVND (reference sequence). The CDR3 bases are TGTGCCAGTAGTGCGGGGGCCGGCTATGGCTACACCTTC. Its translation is CASSAGAGYGYTF.

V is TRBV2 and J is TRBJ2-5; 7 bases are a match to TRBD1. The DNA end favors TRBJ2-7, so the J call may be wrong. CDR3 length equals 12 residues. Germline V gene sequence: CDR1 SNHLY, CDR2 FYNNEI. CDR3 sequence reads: CASSKQGDEQYF. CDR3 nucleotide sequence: TGTGCCAGCAGTAAGCAGGGGGACGAGCAGTACTTC.

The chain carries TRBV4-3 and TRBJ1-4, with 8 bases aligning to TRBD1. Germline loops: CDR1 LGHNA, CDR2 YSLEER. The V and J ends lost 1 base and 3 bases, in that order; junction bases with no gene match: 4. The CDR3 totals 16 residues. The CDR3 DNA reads TGCGCCAGCAGCCAAGGGACAGGGCCCCCTAATGAAAAACTGTTTTTT. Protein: CASSQGTGPPNEKLFF.

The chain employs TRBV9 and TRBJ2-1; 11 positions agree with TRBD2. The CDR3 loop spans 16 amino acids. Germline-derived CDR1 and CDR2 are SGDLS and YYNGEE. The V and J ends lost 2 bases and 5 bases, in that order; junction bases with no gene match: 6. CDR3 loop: CASSVIAGGRDNEQFF. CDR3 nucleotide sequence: TGTGCCAGCAGCGTCATAGCGGGGGGGCGAGACAATGAGCAGTTCTTC. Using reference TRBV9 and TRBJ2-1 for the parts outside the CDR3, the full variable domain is DSGVTQTPKHLITATGQRVTLRCSPRSGDLSVYWYQQSLDQGLQFLIQYYNGEERAKGNILERFSAQQFPDLHSELNLSSLELGDSALYFCASSVIAGGRDNEQFFGPGTRLTVL.

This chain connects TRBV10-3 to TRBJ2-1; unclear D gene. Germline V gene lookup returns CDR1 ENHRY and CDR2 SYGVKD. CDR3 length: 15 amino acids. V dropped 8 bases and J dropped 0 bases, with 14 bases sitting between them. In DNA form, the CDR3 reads TGTGCCATCGGTACGGCGGCGAGCTCCTACAATGAGCAGTTCTTC. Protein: CAIGTAASSYNEQFF.

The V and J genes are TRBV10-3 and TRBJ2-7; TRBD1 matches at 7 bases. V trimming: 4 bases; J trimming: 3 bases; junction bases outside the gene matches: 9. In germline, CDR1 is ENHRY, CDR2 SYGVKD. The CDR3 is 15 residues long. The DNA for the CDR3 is TGTGCCATCAGTGCGAGGGGGCGGCATGGCTACGAGCAGTACTTC. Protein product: CAISARGRHGYEQYF.

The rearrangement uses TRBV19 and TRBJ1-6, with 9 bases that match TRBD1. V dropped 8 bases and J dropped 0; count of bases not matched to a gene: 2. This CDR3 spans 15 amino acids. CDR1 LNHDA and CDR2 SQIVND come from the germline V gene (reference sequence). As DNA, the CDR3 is TGTGCCAGTGGACAGGGGTTCTCCTATAATTCACCCCTCCACTTT. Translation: CASGQGFSYNSPLHF.

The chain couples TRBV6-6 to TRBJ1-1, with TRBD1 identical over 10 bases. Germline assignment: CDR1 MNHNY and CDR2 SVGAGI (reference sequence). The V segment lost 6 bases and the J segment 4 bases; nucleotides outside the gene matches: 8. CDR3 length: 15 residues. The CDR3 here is CASRETGGPSTEAFF. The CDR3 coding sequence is TGTGCCAGCAGGGAGACAGGGGGCCCTAGCACTGAAGCTTTCTTT.

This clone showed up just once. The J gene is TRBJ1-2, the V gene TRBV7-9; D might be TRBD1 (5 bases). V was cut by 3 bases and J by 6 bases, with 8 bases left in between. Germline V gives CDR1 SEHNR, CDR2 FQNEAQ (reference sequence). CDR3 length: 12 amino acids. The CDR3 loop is CASSFGGNGYTF. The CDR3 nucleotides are TGTGCCAGCAGCTTCGGGGGAAATGGCTACACCTTC.

Here the CDR3 DNA reads TGTGCCAGCAGCCACTCAGGGTTTAGCGTTTTAGATACGCAGTATTTT. This encodes CASSHSGFSVLDTQYF. This rearrangement joins TRBV4-2 to TRBJ2-3; D assignment may be TRBD1 or TRBD2 (5 bases each). The CDR3 spans 16 residues. V was clipped by 3 bases and J by 5 bases, with 18 bases between them. Germline CDR1 reads LGHNA; CDR2 reads YNFKEQ.

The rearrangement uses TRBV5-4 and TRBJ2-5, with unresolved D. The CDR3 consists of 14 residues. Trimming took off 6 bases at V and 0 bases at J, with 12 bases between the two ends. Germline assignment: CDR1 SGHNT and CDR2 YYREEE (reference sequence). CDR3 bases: TGTGCCAGCAACCTAGAGCCCAACCAAGAGACCCAGTACTTC. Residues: CASNLEPNQETQYF.